This T cell receptor beta chain is from a study of T-cell memory formation after mild COVID-19 (dated by TCRdb to the early 2020s). Turning to the overall study: Most TCR sequence clusters were specific to one of the two donors. In a couple of donors, T-cell clones that expanded and contracted after mild COVID-19 were tracked by sequencing TCRalpha and TCRbeta repertoires over time. The cohort was made up of two young adult volunteers, one female and one male, who were previously healthy. Beyond this particular receptor, the publication reports: Balanced CD4/CD8 phenotypes were observed for clones contracting from day 15 to 85, whereas a bias towards CD4+ was observed for a second wave of clones expanding from day 15 to 37. Some responding clones were detected in pre-infection memory, suggesting pre-existing cross-reactive memory T cells joined the SARS-CoV-2 response. Whether the second-wave clones peaking on day 37 were SARS-CoV-2 specific was not confirmed. Contracting CD4+ clones were found mainly in CM and EM memory subsets, while CD8+ clones were enriched in EMRA. Only a couple of mild cases were covered by the study, and larger cohorts that include severe cases with pre-infection samples were considered necessary.

In the germline V gene, CDR1 corresponds to SGHRS and CDR2 to YFSETQ. Taken from cysteine to phenylalanine, the CDR3 has 15 residues. This entry keeps only the CDR3 DNA: 45 bases, framed from base 1. V is trimmed back by 3 bases and J by 6 bases, and the junction contains 1 base that no gene match accounts for. This clonotype was counted between two and nine times. Its antigen is not yet known. Base qualities are missing; no much larger clone stands one base away. The sequencer was an Illumina NovaSeq 6000. TCRalpha and TCRbeta cDNA libraries were built by 5'RACE with constant-segment primers, adding sample barcodes and unique molecular identifiers. RNA was extracted from every sample with Trizol reagent. Amplification of the libraries took two PCR steps, and the second step added a second sample barcode plus Illumina TruSeq adapters. Libraries were sequenced on an Illumina NovaSeq with 2 x 150 bp paired-end reads. For the original study's pipeline: With migec v1.2.7, reads were demultiplexed and then collapsed into UMI-guided consensus sequences. Using mixcr v2.1.11, UMI consensuses were aligned to TRA and TRB V and J templates and then assembled into clonotypes. A clonotype was counted as expanded or contracted only when both edgeR and NoisET called the clonotype significant, with the noise models trained on biological replicates. For edgeR calls, a false discovery rate-adjusted p below 0.01 and a log2 fold-change threshold of 1 were applied. PCA with hierarchical clustering of max-normalized trajectories of the 1000 most abundant clonotypes was used as exploratory dynamics analysis. Separately sequenced CD4+ and CD8+ repertoires were used to assign a CD4 or CD8 phenotype to each responding clone. TCRdb ran its own pipeline on the public reads, namely fastp trimming at Q25 and MiXCR clone calling, and kept in-frame beta chains. Each entry merges the rows of one CDR3 protein and shows their most common DNA and genes. It is TCRdb's table, rather than the study itself, that gives the V and J calls and clone size. This sample has about 440,000 distinct CDR3 sequences in its table, and 20% of those were observed once. The ten largest clones take up 8.4% of the sample.

Ficoll-Paque density gradient centrifugation was used to isolate PBMCs. This TCR was recovered from an adult woman who had mild COVID-19 (a few samples of this study predate the infection). The sample titles of this study are shuffled in the database, so cell type and time point are left out; the donor was told from shared clones. The chain couples TRBV5-1 to TRBJ2-2; TRBD2 lines up with 14 middle nucleotides. Sequences were obtained from PBMCs or a T cell subset sorted from them (not recorded which). The CDR3: CASSSGLAGAGELFF. In nucleotides, the sequence is TGCGCCAGCAGCTCGGGACTAGCGGGAGCCGGGGAGCTGTTTTTT.